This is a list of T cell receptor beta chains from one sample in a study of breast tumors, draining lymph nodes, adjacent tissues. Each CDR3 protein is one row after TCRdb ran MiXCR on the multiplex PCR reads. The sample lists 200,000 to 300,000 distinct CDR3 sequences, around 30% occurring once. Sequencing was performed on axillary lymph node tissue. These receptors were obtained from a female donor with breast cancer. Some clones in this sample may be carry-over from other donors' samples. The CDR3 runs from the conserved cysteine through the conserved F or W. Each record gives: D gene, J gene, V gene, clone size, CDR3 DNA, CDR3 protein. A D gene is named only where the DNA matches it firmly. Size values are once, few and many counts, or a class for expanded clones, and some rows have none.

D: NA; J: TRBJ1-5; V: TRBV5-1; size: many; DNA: TGCGCCAGCAGCTTGTGGGGCGGGGGCAATCAGCCCCAGCATTTT; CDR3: CASSLWGGGNQPQHF
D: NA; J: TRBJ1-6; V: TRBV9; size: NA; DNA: TGTGCCAGCAGCGTAGATGGGGACGGCTATTCACCCCTCCACTTT; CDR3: CASSVDGDGYSPLHF
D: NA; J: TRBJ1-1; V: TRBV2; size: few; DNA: TGTGCCAGCGAAATTAACCTGAACATGAACACTGAAGCTTTCTTT; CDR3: CASEINLNMNTEAFF
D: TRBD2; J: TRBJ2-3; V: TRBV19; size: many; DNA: TGTGCCAGTACCAGAGCGGGGTCCACAGATACGCAGTATTTT; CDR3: CASTRAGSTDTQYF
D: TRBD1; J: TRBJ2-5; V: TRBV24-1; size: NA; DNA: TGTGCCACCAGTGATTCTGGGACAGGGGTTCGACGGTACTTC; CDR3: CATSDSGTGVRRYF
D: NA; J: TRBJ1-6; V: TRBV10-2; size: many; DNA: TGCGCCAGCAGTGAGACCCGGGCATATTCACCCCTCCACTTT; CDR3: CASSETRAYSPLHF
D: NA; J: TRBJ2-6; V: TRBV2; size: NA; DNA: TGTGCCAGCAGAGAAATCCCCGGGCTGTGCTCTGGGGCCAACGTCCTGACTTTC; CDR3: CASREIPGLCSGANVLTF
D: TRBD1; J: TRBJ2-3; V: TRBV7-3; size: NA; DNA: TGTGCCAGCAGCTTATGGACCGGGACAGCTAGCACAGATACGCAGTATTTT; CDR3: CASSLWTGTASTDTQYF
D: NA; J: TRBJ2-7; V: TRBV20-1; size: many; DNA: TGCAGTGCTAGAGGACCGACAGACCCCTACGAGCAGTACTTC; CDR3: CSARGPTDPYEQYF
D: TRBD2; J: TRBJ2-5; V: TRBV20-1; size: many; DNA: TGCAGTGCTAGGTCGACTAGCGTTAGGGAAGAGACCCAGTACTTC; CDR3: CSARSTSVREETQYF
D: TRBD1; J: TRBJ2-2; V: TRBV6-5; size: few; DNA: TGTGCCAGCAGTACTAAGAGGGGGCAGGGCACCGGGGAGCTGTTTTTT; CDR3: CASSTKRGQGTGELFF
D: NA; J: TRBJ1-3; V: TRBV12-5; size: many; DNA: TGTGCTAGTGGTCACGGGGGAAACACCATATATTTT; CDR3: CASGHGGNTIYF
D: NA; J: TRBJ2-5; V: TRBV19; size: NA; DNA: TGTGCCAGTAGCGAGGAGGGGAGAGAGACCCAGTACTTC; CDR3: CASSEEGRETQYF
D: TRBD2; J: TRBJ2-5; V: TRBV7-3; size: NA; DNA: TGTGCCAGCAGCTCCGCCGGGACTAGCGGGAGAGAGACCCAGTACTTC; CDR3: CASSSAGTSGRETQYF
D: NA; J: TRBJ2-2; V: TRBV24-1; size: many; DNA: TGTGCCACCAGTGATTCGTGGGGCCCGAACACCGGGGAGCTGTTTTTT; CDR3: CATSDSWGPNTGELFF
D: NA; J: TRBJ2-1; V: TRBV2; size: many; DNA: TGTGCCAGCAGTGAAAGGGCACGGGGATACTCACGGCAGTTCTTC; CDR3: CASSERARGYSRQFF
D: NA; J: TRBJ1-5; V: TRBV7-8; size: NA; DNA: TGTGCCAGCAGCTTAGTTCGAGCGGGAGGCATAAGGAATGAGCCCCAGCATTTT; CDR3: CASSLVRAGGIRNEPQHF
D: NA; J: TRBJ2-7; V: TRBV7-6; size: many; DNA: TGTGCCAGCAGACCTGCCCAGGGCGGCGAGCAGTACTTC; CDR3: CASRPAQGGEQYF
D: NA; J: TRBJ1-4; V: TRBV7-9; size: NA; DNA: TGTGCCAGCAGCTTAGGTCGGTCCCCGAGGGATGAAAAACTGTGTTTT; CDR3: CASSLGRSPRDEKLCF
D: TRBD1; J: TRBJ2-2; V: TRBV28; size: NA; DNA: TGTGCCAGCAGTTCTTGGGGACAGGGGGCGGACACCGGGGAGCTGTTTTTT; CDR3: CASSSWGQGADTGELFF
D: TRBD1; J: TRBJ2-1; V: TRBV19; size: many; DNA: TGTGCCAGTAGGAACAGGGGAGCGGATGAGCAGTTCTTC; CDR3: CASRNRGADEQFF
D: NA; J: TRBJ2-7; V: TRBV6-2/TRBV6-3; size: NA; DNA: TGTGCCAACAGTCACAGCTACGAGCAGTACTTC; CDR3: CANSHSYEQYF
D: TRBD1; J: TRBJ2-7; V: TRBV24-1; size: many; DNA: TGTGCCACCAGTGATACCGGGACAGGGCTCGAGCAGTACTTC; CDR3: CATSDTGTGLEQYF
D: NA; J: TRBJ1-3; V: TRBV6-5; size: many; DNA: TGTGCCAGCAGTTACAGGGGGAGCTCTGGAAACACCATATATTTT; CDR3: CASSYRGSSGNTIYF
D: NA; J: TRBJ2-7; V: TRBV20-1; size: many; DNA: TGCAGTGCTAGAGATGGCTACCCGGAGACCTACGAGCAGTACTTC; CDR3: CSARDGYPETYEQYF
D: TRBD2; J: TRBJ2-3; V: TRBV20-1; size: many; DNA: TGCAGTGCTTACCCCGGGACTAGCGCAGATACGCAGTATTTT; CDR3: CSAYPGTSADTQYF
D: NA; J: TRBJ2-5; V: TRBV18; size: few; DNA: TGTGCCAGCTCAGACTCGGGACAATTAGAGACCCAGTACTTC; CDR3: CASSDSGQLETQYF
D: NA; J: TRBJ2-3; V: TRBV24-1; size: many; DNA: TGTGCCACCAGTGGGTACGGACAGACTAGCACAGATACGCAGTATTTT; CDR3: CATSGYGQTSTDTQYF
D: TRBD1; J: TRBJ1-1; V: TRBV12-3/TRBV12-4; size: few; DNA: TGTGCCAGCAGTCCTCGACAGGGGAACACTGAAGCTTTCTTT; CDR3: CASSPRQGNTEAFF
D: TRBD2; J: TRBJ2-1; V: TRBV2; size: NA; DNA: TGTGCCAGCTTTGGCGGCCTACTAGCGGGATTGGTTAGGGGGCAGTTCTTC; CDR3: CASFGGLLAGLVRGQFF
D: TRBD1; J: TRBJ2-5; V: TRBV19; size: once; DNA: TGTGCCAGTAGTACGACAGGGGTGGGAGAGACCCAGTACTTC; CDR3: CASSTTGVGETQYF
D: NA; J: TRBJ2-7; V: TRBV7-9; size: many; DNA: TGTGCCAGCAGCAAGGGAGGCGAGCAGTACTTC; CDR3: CASSKGGEQYF
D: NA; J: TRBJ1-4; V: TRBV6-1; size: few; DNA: TGTGCCAGCAGTGAAGCGTCGGGGGGTTGGGTCGAAAAACTGTTTTTT; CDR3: CASSEASGGWVEKLFF
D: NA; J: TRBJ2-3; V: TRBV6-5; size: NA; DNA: TGTGCCAGCAGTCACGCAAGCGGGTCCACAGATACGCAGTATTTT; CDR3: CASSHASGSTDTQYF
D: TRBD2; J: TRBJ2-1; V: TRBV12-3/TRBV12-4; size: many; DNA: TGTGCCAGCAGTTTCCTAGCGGGATTGGGTGAGCAGTTCTTC; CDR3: CASSFLAGLGEQFF
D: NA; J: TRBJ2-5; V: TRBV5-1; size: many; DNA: TGCGCCAGCAGCTTGGACTGGGGTGTCCAAGAGACCCAGTACTTC; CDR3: CASSLDWGVQETQYF
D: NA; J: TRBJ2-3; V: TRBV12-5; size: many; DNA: TGTGCTAGTGGTGCCGGGATCACTAGCACAGATACGCAGTATTTT; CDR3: CASGAGITSTDTQYF
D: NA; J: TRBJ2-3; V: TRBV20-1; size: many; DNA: TGCAGTGCTGCCAGGGAGAAGACGCAGTATTTT; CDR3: CSAAREKTQYF
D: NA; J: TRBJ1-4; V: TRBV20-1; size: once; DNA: TGCAGTGCTAGGAGGAGCGCAGCTAATGAAAAACTGTTTTTT; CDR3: CSARRSAANEKLFF
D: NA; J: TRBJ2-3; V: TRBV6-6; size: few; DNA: TGTGCCAGCAGTAGGCTAATGACGGCTCCTAGCACAGATACGCAGTATTTT; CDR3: CASSRLMTAPSTDTQYF
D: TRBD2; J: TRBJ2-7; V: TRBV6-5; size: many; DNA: TGTGCCAGCAGCGCCCTAGCGGGAGGACCGGACGAGCAGTACTTC; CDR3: CASSALAGGPDEQYF
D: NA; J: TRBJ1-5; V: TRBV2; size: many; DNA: TGTGCCAGCAGTGCGACGGCTAGCAATCAGCCCCAGCATTTT; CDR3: CASSATASNQPQHF
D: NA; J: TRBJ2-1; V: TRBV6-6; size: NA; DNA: TGTGCCAGCACCCCGTCCAGGAATGAGCAGTTCTTC; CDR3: CASTPSRNEQFF
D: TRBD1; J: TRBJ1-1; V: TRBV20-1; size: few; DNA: TGCAGTGCTCCAGACAGGGTGGGGACTGAAGCTTTCTTT; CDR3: CSAPDRVGTEAFF
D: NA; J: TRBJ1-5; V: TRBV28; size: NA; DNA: TGTGCCAGCAGTTGGTCCCGTAGCAATCAGCCCCAGCATTTT; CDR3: CASSWSRSNQPQHF
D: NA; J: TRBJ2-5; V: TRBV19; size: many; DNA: TGTGCCAGTAGTATAGGGGGGTCAGCTCAAGAGACCCAGTACTTC; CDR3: CASSIGGSAQETQYF
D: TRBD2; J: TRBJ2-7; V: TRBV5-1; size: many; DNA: TGCGCCAGCAGCTTGGCGTCGGGACTACTTACCTACGAGCAGTACTTC; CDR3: CASSLASGLLTYEQYF
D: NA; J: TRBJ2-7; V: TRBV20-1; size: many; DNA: TGCAGTGCTAGTATCCTAGCGAACTACGAGCAGTACTTC; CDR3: CSASILANYEQYF
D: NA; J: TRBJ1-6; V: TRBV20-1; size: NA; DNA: TGCAGTGCTAGTACGGGAGGCTATAATTCACCCCTCCACTTT; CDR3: CSASTGGYNSPLHF
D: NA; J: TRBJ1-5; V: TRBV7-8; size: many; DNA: TGTGCCAGCAGCCCATTCGGGGGGCCGGGTCAGCCCCAGCATTTT; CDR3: CASSPFGGPGQPQHF
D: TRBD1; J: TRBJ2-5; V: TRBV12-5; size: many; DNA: TGTGCTAGTGGTTCGCAGGGGGCCCCCCAAGAGACCCAGTACTTC; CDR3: CASGSQGAPQETQYF
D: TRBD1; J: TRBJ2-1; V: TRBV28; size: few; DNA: TGTGCCAGCAGTTTATCGGGGACAGGCAGAAACAATGAGCAGTTCTTC; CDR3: CASSLSGTGRNNEQFF